The 28 T cell receptor beta chains below come from one sample, sequenced in a study of human T cells and chemical hapten exposure. Stated time point: pre-sensitization, week 0. Treatment reported: therapeutic diphenylcyclopropenone sensitization with weekly scalp DPC. TCRdb ran MiXCR on the RACE reads and lists one entry per CDR3 protein. The sample records some 250,000 distinct CDR3 sequences, 7.5% to 8% being singletons. The sequencing here drew on whole blood, taken in connection with sensitization to the hapten diphenylcyclopropenone (DPC). Receptors were obtained from a man younger than 35 with alopecia areata. Some clones in this sample may be carry-over from other donors' samples.

The J gene is TRBJ1-5, the V gene TRBV4-3; 8 bases agree with TRBD1. This CDR3 region has 17 residues. CDR1 and CDR2 (germline): LGHNA, YSLEER. J gave up 5 bases and V 0 bases, and 9 bases lay outside the gene matches. The CDR3 nucleotides are TGCGCCAGCAGCCAAGATCTCGGCACAGGGGGGGATCAGCCCCAGCATTTT. Translation: CASSQDLGTGGDQPQHF.

This chain uses TRBV5-4 with TRBJ2-7, with D unresolved. Trimming pared 2 bases from V and 3 bases from J, leaving 15 bases between. The CDR3 runs 15 residues. Germline CDR1 reads SGHNT; CDR2 reads YYREEE (reference sequence). The CDR3 sequence: CASSFESRRDYEQYF. CDR3 DNA: TGTGCCAGCAGCTTCGAGTCCCGGAGAGACTACGAGCAGTACTTC.

This clonotype was observed a few times. V gene TRBV6-1 combines with J gene TRBJ2-3; 7 nucleotides line up with TRBD2. The CDR3 totals 16 residues. The J segment lost 4 bases and the V segment lost 4 bases, leaving 11 bases of the junction unmatched. Germline loops: CDR1 MNHNS, CDR2 SASEGT. The CDR3 region is CASSGGTGLNPDTQYF. Here the CDR3 DNA reads TGTGCCAGCAGTGGGGGAACGGGACTAAATCCAGATACGCAGTATTTT.

A few counts support this clonotype. The chain combines TRBV18 with TRBJ2-1, with a possible D match to TRBD1 (7 bases). Germline V gene lookup returns CDR1 KGHSH and CDR2 LQKENI. Trimming pared 4 bases from V and 1 base from J, leaving 14 bases between. There are 16 residues in the CDR3. CDR3: CASSRDPGGSYNEQFF. The CDR3 DNA sequence: TGTGCCAGCTCACGGGATCCAGGGGGGTCCTACAATGAGCAGTTCTTC.

There are a few counts of this clonotype. V gene TRBV7-2 combines with J gene TRBJ2-1, with no clear D. Germline CDR1 reads SGHTA; CDR2 reads FQGNSA. This CDR3 contains 13 residues. With 3 bases removed from V and 7 bases from J, the gap between germline ends came to 10 bases. CDR3: CASSFLPGNEQFF. The CDR3 DNA reads as TGTGCCAGCAGCTTCCTCCCTGGGAATGAGCAGTTCTTC.

A few counts support this clonotype. V and J are TRBV4-3 and TRBJ2-1; D is ambiguous. The CDR3 length is 17 residues. Per germline, CDR1 LGHNA and CDR2 YSLEER. Trimming removed 0 bases at V and 4 bases at J, with 16 bases between. The CDR3 nucleotides read TGCGCCAGCAGCCAAGATTTTGGCCGGAGCAGATACAATGAGCAGTTCTTC. It codes for CASSQDFGRSRYNEQFF.

A few counts support this clonotype. The rearrangement uses TRBV6-2 or TRBV6-3 and TRBJ1-2, with 7 nucleotides matching TRBD1. The CDR3 covers 15 residues. The V segment lost 6 bases and the J segment 5 bases; nucleotides outside the gene matches: 12. The germline V gene encodes CDR1 MNHEY and CDR2 SVGEGT. In DNA form, the CDR3 reads TGTGCCAGCAGCTTACTGGACAGGAAGATTTATGGCTACACCTTC. Amino acids: CASSLLDRKIYGYTF.

This clonotype turned up a few times. V gene TRBV28 combines with J gene TRBJ1-5; D remains unclear. Trimming took off 7 bases at V and 5 bases at J, with 15 bases between the two ends. CDR1 is MDHEN and CDR2 is SYDVKM in the germline V gene. This CDR3 is built from 14 residues. The CDR3 sequence is CASNPPGGHQPQHF. Here the CDR3 DNA reads TGTGCCAGCAACCCACCGGGAGGGCATCAGCCCCAGCATTTT. The full variable domain, completed using reference TRBV28 and TRBJ1-5, is DVKVTQSSRYLVKRTGEKVFLECVQDMDHENMFWYRQDPGLGLRLIYFSYDVKMKEKGDIPEGYSVSREKKERFSLILESASTNQTSMYLCASNPPGGHQPQHFGDGTRLSIL.

J is TRBJ1-5 and V is TRBV12-3 or TRBV12-4; D gene uncertain. Trimming took 3 bases from V and 4 from J, leaving 10 bases between them. The CDR3 spans 14 residues. The chain's CDR3 is CASSFRFQNQPQHF. CDR3 bases: TGTGCCAGCAGTTTCAGGTTCCAAAATCAGCCCCAGCATTTT.

This clonotype was found many times. The CDR3 is CASSGPRQPRNEQFF. The DNA for the CDR3 is TGTGCCAGCAGCGGTCCACGGCAGCCGCGGAATGAGCAGTTCTTC. The chain couples TRBV7-8 to TRBJ2-1; D is ambiguous. From germline, CDR1 is SGHVS and CDR2 FQNEAQ. CDR3 length equals 15 residues. V lost 5 bases to trimming and J lost 7 bases, with 18 bases between them.

The rearrangement uses TRBV6-5 and TRBJ1-5; 7 nucleotides agree with TRBD1. The CDR3 sequence is 15 residues long. The trim removed 3 bases at V and 3 bases at J, leaving 5 bases unmatched. Germline V gene data show CDR1 as MNHEY and CDR2 as SVGAGI. The CDR3 DNA follows: TGTGCCAGCAGTTATGGGACAGCCAACAATCAGCCCCAGCATTTT. It translates to CASSYGTANNQPQHF.

This clonotype was picked up one time. Mismatch with germline at one junction end may stem from a read error. This rearrangement joins TRBV6-5 to TRBJ2-7; D gene unclear. The V gene's germline CDR1 is MNHEY and CDR2 SVGAGI. The CDR3 is made up of 14 amino acids. The CDR3 bases are TGTGCCAGCAGTTACAATAGCAGGACCTACGAGCGGTACTTC. This translates into CASSYNSRTYERYF.

There are many counts of this clonotype. The chain joins TRBV4-1 to TRBJ1-5; D is unclear. This CDR3 region has 17 residues. CDR1 is MGHRA and CDR2 is YSYEKL in the germline V gene. V dropped 6 bases and J dropped 0 bases, with 18 bases sitting between them. The CDR3 sequence: CASRPTDQSYSNQPQHF. CDR3 DNA sequence: TGCGCCAGCAGACCGACCGACCAAAGCTATAGCAATCAGCCCCAGCATTTT.

This sequence joins TRBV11-2 and TRBJ1-1; 9 positions agree with TRBD1. Trimming took 4 bases from V and 0 from J; bases not matched to a gene: 6. Per germline, CDR1 SGHAT and CDR2 FQNNGV. This CDR3 spans 16 amino acids. The CDR3 nucleotides are TGTGCCAGCAGCTCTGTGGGACAGGGAGTGAACACTGAAGCTTTCTTT. This encodes CASSSVGQGVNTEAFF.

This clonotype showed up many times. The chain has TRBV4-1 and TRBJ2-1; D remains ambiguous. The CDR3 totals 13 residues. CDR1 is MGHRA, CDR2 YSYEKL, per germline. Trimming took off 1 base at V and 12 bases at J, with 13 bases between the two ends. The CDR3 spells CASSQGAPLGQFF. The CDR3 nucleotides are TGCGCCAGCAGCCAAGGCGCACCGCTGGGGCAGTTCTTC.

The chain uses TRBV7-8 and TRBJ2-3, with 7 nucleotides matching TRBD1. CDR1 SGHVS and CDR2 FQNEAQ come from the germline V gene. J gave up 6 bases and V 4 bases, and 7 bases lay outside the gene matches. There are 14 residues in the CDR3. Written as DNA, the CDR3 is TGTGCCAGCAGCTCCACAGGGGTGTATGATACGCAGTATTTT. Translating it yields CASSSTGVYDTQYF.

V gene TRBV15 combines with J gene TRBJ1-5; TRBD1 might be the D (5 bases). Germline V gives CDR1 LNHNV, CDR2 YYDKDF (reference sequence). V was clipped by 3 bases and J by 3 bases, with 24 bases between them. The CDR3 sequence is 19 residues long. The CDR3 DNA is TGTGCCACCAGCAGCATCCAGGGAAGGAGGCAAAGTGCCAATCAGCCCCAGCATTTT. Amino acid sequence: CATSSIQGRRQSANQPQHF.

This clonotype was seen only a few times. This chain joins TRBV20-1 and TRBJ1-5; weak D call: TRBD1 (5 bases). The length of the CDR3 is 16 residues. V shed 5 bases and J shed 7 bases, with 24 bases lying between them. Germline-derived CDR1 and CDR2 are DFQATT and SNEGSKA (reference sequence). CDR3 DNA sequence: TGCAGTGCTGGGGACCTGGGGTCGGGCCCAGAACAGCCCCAGCATTTT. Protein product: CSAGDLGSGPEQPQHF.

The chain links TRBV3-1 to TRBJ1-1, with unresolved D. The CDR3 is 16 amino acids. The germline V gene has CDR1 LGHDT and CDR2 YNNKEL (reference sequence). Trimming took 0 bases from V and 3 from J, leaving 14 bases between them. This chain's CDR3 is CASSQDLGQTYTEAFF. Written as DNA, the CDR3 is TGTGCCAGCAGCCAAGATCTCGGGCAGACGTACACTGAAGCTTTCTTT.

The chain combines TRBV12-3 or TRBV12-4 with TRBJ2-3; D is uncertain. With 3 bases removed from V and 2 bases from J, the gap between germline ends came to 9 bases. The CDR3 consists of 14 residues. The CDR3 DNA reads as TGTGCCAGCAGTTTTGGCATTGCCACAGATACGCAGTATTTT. Its protein product is CASSFGIATDTQYF.

The V call is TRBV7-2, the J call TRBJ2-1, with D perhaps TRBD2 (6 bases). Germline CDR1 is SGHTA and CDR2 is FQGNSA. The V end was cut by 2 bases, the J end by 8 bases, with 25 bases between. The CDR3 consists of 18 residues. CDR3: CASSLTHRGSARGDEQFF. The CDR3 nucleotides are TGTGCCAGCAGCTTAACCCACCGGGGGTCGGCTCGAGGTGATGAGCAGTTCTTC. The full variable domain, in which reference TRBV7-2 and TRBJ2-1 provide the parts outside the CDR3, is GAGVSQSPSNKVTEKGKDVELRCDPISGHTALYWYRQSLGQGLEFLIYFQGNSAPDKSGLPSDRFSAERTGGSVSTLTIQRTQQEDSAVYLCASSLTHRGSARGDEQFFGPGTRLTVL.

The chain links TRBV10-1 to TRBJ2-5, with a tentative D call TRBD2 (6 bases). Trimming stripped 2 bases from V and 2 bases from J, with 6 bases between. Per germline, CDR1 WNHNN and CDR2 SYGVQD (reference sequence). This CDR3 has 13 amino acids. CDR3 loop: CASSEGLQETQYF. The CDR3 nucleotides read TGCGCCAGCAGTGAGGGACTACAAGAGACCCAGTACTTC.

This rearrangement joins TRBV3-1 to TRBJ2-2; D remains unclear. Trimming shortened V by 1 base and J by 5 bases, and 8 bases separated the two germline ends. Germline-derived CDR1 and CDR2 are LGHDT and YNNKEL (reference sequence). The CDR3 has 14 residues. CDR3 sequence (DNA): TGTGCCAGCAGCCAAGTGATAAGTACCGGGGAGCTGTTTTTT. It yields the protein CASSQVISTGELFF.

The chain has TRBV12-3 or TRBV12-4 and TRBJ1-5, with D perhaps TRBD1 (6 bases). This CDR3 has 14 amino acids. V was cut by 7 bases and J by 2 bases, with 12 bases left in between. CDR3 sequence reads: CASTRSGGNQPQHF. The CDR3 nucleotides read TGTGCCAGCACCCGATCAGGGGGCAATCAGCCCCAGCATTTT.

This clonotype was recorded a few times. The CDR3 sequence: CSGTQGAVGGELFF. The CDR3 bases are TGCAGTGGTACTCAGGGGGCTGTTGGCGGGGAGCTGTTTTTT. The chain couples TRBV20-1 to TRBJ2-2; TRBD1 matches 8 bases. This CDR3 comprises 14 residues. V lost 7 bases, J lost 7 bases, and 11 bases stayed unmatched. Germline CDR1 DFQATT, CDR2 SNEGSKA (reference sequence).

In this sample, this clonotype turned up a few times. The rearrangement links TRBV3-1 to TRBJ2-7, with D unresolved. Trimming cost V 1 base and J 7 bases, with 11 bases left between them. The CDR3 loop spans 13 amino acids. CDR1 and CDR2 from the germline V gene are LGHDT and YNNKEL (reference sequence). CDR3 residues: CASSQVPLPEQYF. The CDR3 region has the DNA TGTGCCAGCAGCCAAGTACCCCTGCCGGAGCAGTACTTC.

This clonotype has a handful of counts. J is TRBJ1-4 and V is TRBV4-3; no clear D gene. The V gene's germline CDR1 is LGHNA and CDR2 YSLEER. CDR3 length: 14 residues. V lost 0 bases and J 2 bases, leaving 4 bases between the germline ends. In DNA form, the CDR3 reads TGCGCCAGCAGCCAAGAGTCCACTAATGAAAAACTGTTTTTT. Residues: CASSQESTNEKLFF.

There are a few counts of this clonotype. The chain uses TRBV6-2 or TRBV6-3 and TRBJ2-7; 7 bases align to TRBD1. The germline CDR1 and CDR2 sequences are MNHEY and SVGEGT. The CDR3 totals 16 residues. With 6 bases clipped from V and 2 bases from J, the junction kept 13 bases outside the gene matches. CDR3 region: CASRAHGTEYTYEQYV. DNA of the CDR3: TGTGCCAGCAGGGCCCACGGGACAGAGTACACCTACGAGCAGTACGTC.